Each of the 18 T cell receptor beta chains below was sequenced from the same sample in a study of Graves' ophthalmopathy and Graves' hyperthyroidism. As the template, RNA transcripts were used to amplify TCR beta CDR3 regions. RT-PCR with HTBI primers came first, then second-round multiplex PCR. TCRdb processed the multiplex PCR reads anew with MiXCR; each CDR3 protein has one entry. The repertoire has over a million distinct CDR3 sequences, about 36% of them found once; the top ten carry 11%. The material sequenced was peripheral blood or thyroid tissue (not recorded which). These receptors all stem from an adult man with Graves' hyperthyroidism.

V and J are TRBV5-1 and TRBJ2-5; D gene uncertain. This CDR3 contains 15 residues. Per the germline V gene, CDR1 is SGHRS and CDR2 is YFSETQ. V shed 0 bases and J shed 2 bases, with 11 bases lying between them. The CDR3 region is CASSLVAVRQETQYF. The CDR3 DNA reads TGCGCCAGCAGCTTGGTCGCGGTAAGACAAGAGACCCAGTACTTC.

The chain links TRBV2 to TRBJ1-1; 8 bases align to TRBD1. The CDR3 is 15 residues long. The V and J ends lost 5 bases and 0 bases, in that order; junction bases with no gene match: 5. Germline values: CDR1 SNHLY, CDR2 FYNNEI. This CDR3 reads CASSRTGQVNTEAFF. DNA for the CDR3: TGTGCCAGCAGTCGGACGGGACAGGTGAACACTGAAGCTTTCTTT.

This chain joins TRBV7-2 and TRBJ2-7, with a weak D call TRBD1 (5 bases). Germline assignment: CDR1 SGHTA and CDR2 FQGNSA. Between the trimmed V and J ends, which lost 11 bases and 5 bases, there was a span of 16 bases. This CDR3 comprises 12 residues. The CDR3 DNA reads as TGTGCCTGGAATTGGGGCCCCGACGAGCAGTACTTC. It is translated as CAWNWGPDEQYF.

Many counts were recorded for this clonotype. The chain employs TRBV29-1 and TRBJ2-7; 9 nucleotides line up with TRBD2. Per the germline V gene, CDR1 is SQVTM and CDR2 is ANQGSEA. V lost 3 bases and J lost 1; bases outside the gene matches: 7. The CDR3 runs 15 residues. DNA of the CDR3: TGCAGCGTTGAGGGGCTAGCGGGGCTTTCCTACGAGCAGTACTTC. Protein: CSVEGLAGLSYEQYF.

CDR3 DNA sequence: TGTGCCAGCAGTGAGGTCAGGTCCTATAATTCACCCCTCCACTTT. As protein: CASSEVRSYNSPLHF. This rearrangement joins TRBV2 to TRBJ1-6; no clear D. The CDR3 spans 15 residues. Trimming took 3 bases from V and 1 from J, leaving 7 bases between them. Germline V gene sequence: CDR1 SNHLY, CDR2 FYNNEI.

V is TRBV2 and J is TRBJ2-7; D is possibly TRBD1 (5 bases). Germline CDR1 reads SNHLY; CDR2 reads FYNNEI. The CDR3 has 14 amino acids. The V end lost 7 bases, the J end lost 0 bases, and 13 bases lay between the germline ends. This CDR3 is CASNVAGRSYEQYF. CDR3 DNA: TGTGCCAGCAATGTAGCAGGGCGCTCCTACGAGCAGTACTTC.

This clonotype came up many times. This sequence joins TRBV7-9 and TRBJ2-7, with D perhaps TRBD1 (6 bases). The ends were cut back, 8 bases at V and 1 base at J, with 12 bases in the middle. This CDR3 has 13 amino acids. Germline CDR1 is SEHNR and CDR2 is FQNEAQ (reference sequence). The CDR3 spells CASVTQGSYEQYF. The CDR3 DNA reads TGTGCCAGCGTCACACAGGGTTCCTACGAGCAGTACTTC.

The chain is built from TRBV3-1 and TRBJ2-7, with D tentatively TRBD1 or TRBD2 (5 bases each). This CDR3 spans 12 amino acids. Germline loops: CDR1 LGHDT, CDR2 YNNKEL (reference sequence). V dropped 2 bases and J dropped 12 bases, with 14 bases sitting between them. CDR3 region: CASSQSGSNPYF. The CDR3 region has the DNA TGTGCCAGCAGCCAATCAGGGAGCAACCCGTACTTC.

This clonotype was seen a handful of times. The genes are TRBV2 and TRBJ2-7; 9 positions match TRBD1. In germline, CDR1 is SNHLY, CDR2 FYNNEI. The CDR3 spans 17 residues. The V segment lost 5 bases and the J segment 2 bases; nucleotides outside the gene matches: 13. The CDR3: CASSKGAGQGATYEQYF. CDR3 bases: TGTGCCAGCAGTAAAGGAGCGGGACAGGGTGCCACCTACGAGCAGTACTTC.

The genes are TRBV7-8 and TRBJ2-6; D may be TRBD2 (5 bases). The CDR3 is made up of 19 amino acids. Trimming left V 2 bases short and J 0 bases short, with 17 bases between. Germline V gene data show CDR1 as SGHVS and CDR2 as FQNEAQ. CDR3 DNA: TGTGCCAGCAGCTTAAAGCGGAGGACGGGAAGCTCTGGGGCCAACGTCCTGACTTTC. Translation: CASSLKRRTGSSGANVLTF.

As to this clonotype: Germline is not matched at one junction end, which may reflect a read error. The V call is TRBV6-1, the J call TRBJ1-2, with D possibly matching TRBD1 (6 bases). CDR3 size: 14 residues. In germline, CDR1 is MNHNS, CDR2 SASEGT. Here the CDR3 reads CATRIRGRGYGYAF. The CDR3, as DNA: TGTGCCACCAGAATTCGGGGGCGCGGCTATGGCTACGCCTTC.

This clonotype was picked up a small number of times. The rearrangement links TRBV25-1 to TRBJ2-2, with D tentatively TRBD1 (6 bases). The V and J ends lost 4 bases and 3 bases respectively, with 9 bases between them. The CDR3 length is 14 residues. Germline V gene data show CDR1 as MGHDK and CDR2 as SYGVNS. DNA for the CDR3: TGTGCCAGCAGTGGGGGACAAGACACCGGGGAGCTGTTTTTT. This encodes CASSGGQDTGELFF.

This clonotype came up once. The chain joins TRBV29-1 to TRBJ2-5; D unclear. The CDR3 consists of 16 residues. The V and J ends lost 6 bases and 1 base respectively, with 21 bases between them. Per germline, CDR1 SQVTM and CDR2 ANQGSEA. CDR3 region: CSVTDWTQAAQETQYF. The CDR3 coding sequence is TGCAGCGTCACCGACTGGACCCAGGCGGCCCAAGAGACCCAGTACTTC.

This clonotype was seen repeatedly, ten times or more. The genes are TRBV20-1 and TRBJ2-5; 14 bases are shared with TRBD2. Germline lookup yields CDR1 DFQATT and CDR2 SNEGSKA (reference sequence). The CDR3 runs 14 residues. V lost 3 bases, J lost 5 bases, and 2 bases stayed unmatched. CDR3 in amino acids: CSARGTSGSETQYF. CDR3 bases: TGCAGTGCTAGGGGGACTAGCGGGAGTGAGACCCAGTACTTC.

The rearrangement links TRBV12-3 or TRBV12-4 to TRBJ1-2; 7 positions match TRBD1. Germline trimming cut 5 bases from V and 3 bases from J; bases unmatched to any gene: 9. This CDR3 comprises 15 residues. This CDR3 is CASSERGDSHYGYTF. The CDR3 DNA reads as TGTGCCAGCAGTGAAAGGGGGGACAGTCACTATGGCTACACCTTC.

This clonotype has at least ten counts. The chain recombines TRBV6-5 with TRBJ1-2; no clear D. CDR1 is MNHEY, CDR2 SVGAGI, per germline. V lost 7 bases and J lost 8, with 17 bases in between. This CDR3 has 13 residues. The CDR3 nucleotides are TGTGCCAGCATAAGTGACGGTTTTTACGGCTACACCTTC. It yields the protein CASISDGFYGYTF.

The V call is TRBV5-1, the J call TRBJ1-3; D gene unclear. The germline V gene has CDR1 SGHRS and CDR2 YFSETQ. The CDR3 covers 16 residues. V gave up 0 bases and J gave up 1 base, with 11 bases separating them. The CDR3 region has the DNA TGCGCCAGCAGCTTGGGGTCAGTTTCTTCTGGAAACACCATATATTTT. Its protein is CASSLGSVSSGNTIYF. Full variable domain (missing parts from reference TRBV5-1 and TRBJ1-3): KAGVTQTPRYLIKTRGQQVTLSCSPISGHRSVSWYQQTPGQGLQFLFEYFSETQRNKGNFPGRFSGRQFSNSRSEMNVSTLELGDSALYLCASSLGSVSSGNTIYFGEGSWLTVV.

This clonotype was recorded at least ten times. The chain recombines TRBV7-2 with TRBJ2-5; tentative D call: TRBD1 (5 bases). V shed 3 bases and J shed 2 bases, with 13 bases lying between them. The germline CDR1 and CDR2 sequences are SGHTA and FQGNSA. The CDR3 consists of 15 residues. CDR3 DNA sequence: TGTGCCAGCAGCTTCACAGGTTCTCGTCAAGAGACCCAGTACTTC. It codes for CASSFTGSRQETQYF.